The 24 T cell receptor beta chains below all came from one sample that was sequenced in a study of blood T cell repertoires in COVID-19. TCRdb's copy holds only in-frame clones and misses some; the assay was immunoSEQ multiplex PCR. The table lists 220,000 or so clones, roughly nine tenths of them singletons. Sequenced input: peripheral blood. These receptors all stem from a woman aged 45-65 years with COVID-19, enrolled during active disease.

V and J are TRBV14 and TRBJ1-1; tentative D call: TRBD1 (6 bases). Germline V gene data show CDR1 as SGHDN and CDR2 as FVKESK. V lost 1 base and J 0 bases, leaving 9 bases between the germline ends. This CDR3 has 15 residues. CDR3 coding DNA: TGTGCCAGCAGCCAAGTTACAGGGATGAACACTGAAGCTTTCTTT. Protein: CASSQVTGMNTEAFF.

This chain joins TRBV27 and TRBJ1-6; 8 positions agree with TRBD1. V gave up 6 bases and J gave up 11 bases; unmatched junction bases: 9. CDR1 is MNHEY and CDR2 is SMNVEV in the germline V gene (reference sequence). This CDR3 is built from 14 residues. The CDR3 sequence is CASSWTGLAAPLHF. The DNA of the CDR3 is TGTGCCAGCAGCTGGACAGGGCTTGCGGCACCCCTCCACTTT.

The V call is TRBV27, the J call TRBJ2-4; 12 bases fit TRBD2. Trimming took 2 bases from V and 0 from J; bases not matched to a gene: 2. The germline V gene has CDR1 MNHEY and CDR2 SMNVEV (reference sequence). This CDR3 is 17 amino acids long. The CDR3 protein is CASSLLAGGSAKNIQYF. The DNA of the CDR3 is TGTGCCAGCAGTTTACTAGCGGGGGGGTCAGCCAAAAACATTCAGTACTTC.

This chain uses TRBV19 with TRBJ2-1, with a weak D call TRBD1 (8 bases). The CDR3 contains 16 residues. CDR1 and CDR2 from the germline V gene are LNHDA and SQIVND (reference sequence). Trimming shortened V by 5 bases and J by 3 bases, and 17 bases separated the two germline ends. This chain's CDR3 is CASSPRQGRDYNEQFF. The CDR3 nucleotides are TGTGCCAGTAGTCCCCGACAGGGGAGGGACTACAATGAGCAGTTCTTC.

The rearrangement joins TRBV6-5 to TRBJ1-4; D remains unclear. The CDR3 covers 14 residues. With 0 bases removed from V and 8 bases from J, the gap between germline ends came to 10 bases. From germline, CDR1 is MNHEY and CDR2 SVGAGI. This CDR3 is CASSYSGGREKLFF. CDR3 nucleotides: TGTGCCAGCAGTTACTCGGGAGGGAGAGAAAAACTGTTTTTT.

The rearrangement joins TRBV10-2 to TRBJ1-2; possibly TRBD1 for D (6 bases). Germline-derived CDR1 and CDR2 are WSHSY and SAAADI. Trimming took off 5 bases at V and 3 bases at J, with 10 bases between the two ends. The CDR3 runs to 13 residues. The CDR3 sequence: CASSSDRYYGYTF. The CDR3, as DNA: TGCGCCAGCAGTTCGGACAGATACTATGGCTACACCTTC.

The V call is TRBV7-2, the J call TRBJ2-7; 9 bases are a match to TRBD1. In germline, CDR1 is SGHTA, CDR2 FQGNSA. This CDR3 has 16 amino acids. Trimming at V came to 5 bases and at J to 7 bases, leaving 15 bases not matched to a gene. CDR3 DNA sequence: TGTGCCAGCAGCCCTGACCTCGGGACAGGGTATGGGGAGCAGTACTTC. Protein: CASSPDLGTGYGEQYF. Using reference TRBV7-2 and TRBJ2-7 for the parts outside the CDR3, the full variable domain is GAGVSQSPSNKVTEKGKDVELRCDPISGHTALYWYRQSLGQGLEFLIYFQGNSAPDKSGLPSDRFSAERTGGSVSTLTIQRTQQEDSAVYLCASSPDLGTGYGEQYFGPGTRLTVT.

V gene TRBV11-2 combines with J gene TRBJ2-1; the match to TRBD2 covers 9 bases. Unmatched junction bases numbered 7, after V lost 1 base and J lost 6 bases. The CDR3 contains 16 residues. The germline CDR1 and CDR2 sequences are SGHAT and FQNNGV. CDR3 bases: TGTGCCAGCAGCTTAGGGGCAGCGGGGGGACTCAATGAGCAGTTCTTC. Protein product: CASSLGAAGGLNEQFF.

The chain links TRBV19 to TRBJ1-2; 7 bases are shared with TRBD1. The V segment lost 3 bases and the J segment 4 bases; nucleotides outside the gene matches: 14. Looked up from germline, CDR1 is LNHDA and CDR2 is SQIVND (reference sequence). The length of the CDR3 is 17 residues. The CDR3, as DNA: TGTGCCAGTAGTATTGGGACGATCAGGGGGAGGATCTATGGCTACACCTTC. Its protein product is CASSIGTIRGRIYGYTF.

The genes are TRBV29-1 and TRBJ1-1, with D perhaps TRBD1 (6 bases). CDR3 length: 11 residues. V was trimmed by 5 bases and J by 5 bases, leaving 9 bases between them. Germline CDR1 reads SQVTM; CDR2 reads ANQGSEA. The CDR3 here is CSVPQGTEAFF. In DNA form, the CDR3 reads TGCAGCGTTCCACAGGGAACTGAAGCTTTCTTT.

The sample holds one count of this clone. This chain links TRBV7-9 with TRBJ1-2; D is ambiguous. Trimming removed 5 bases from V and 7 bases from J, with 20 bases in between. Germline CDR1 SEHNR, CDR2 FQNEAQ (reference sequence). There are 15 residues in the CDR3. The CDR3 spells CASSPGSGGSRGYTF. As DNA, the CDR3 is TGTGCCAGCAGCCCCGGGTCGGGAGGGAGTCGTGGCTACACCTTC.

A single count supports this clone. V and J are TRBV10-2 and TRBJ2-2; 9 positions match TRBD2. CDR1 and CDR2 from the germline V gene are WSHSY and SAAADI. This CDR3 contains 16 residues. J gave up 2 bases and V 5 bases, and 6 bases lay outside the gene matches. The CDR3 spells CASSYLAGRNTGELFF. Written as DNA, the CDR3 is TGCGCCAGCAGTTATCTAGCGGGGAGAAACACCGGGGAGCTGTTTTTT.

This clone was seen once. The rearrangement uses TRBV27 and TRBJ2-7; 7 bases agree with TRBD2. Germline V lookup: CDR1 MNHEY, CDR2 SMNVEV (reference sequence). Trimming took 5 bases from V and 4 from J; bases not matched to a gene: 8. The CDR3 has 14 amino acids. The CDR3 loop reads CASSGLDRLYEQYF. The CDR3 DNA is TGTGCCAGCAGTGGACTAGACAGACTGTACGAGCAGTACTTC.

The chain uses TRBV19 and TRBJ1-2; 7 bases map to TRBD1. The CDR3 has 13 amino acids. CDR1 is LNHDA and CDR2 is SQIVND in the germline V gene (reference sequence). Trimming removed 10 bases from V and 9 bases from J; junction bases left unmatched: 14. CDR3 in amino acids: CATQPPGQSRYTF. Written as DNA, the CDR3 is TGTGCCACCCAGCCTCCGGGACAGAGCCGCTACACCTTC.

J is TRBJ2-3 and V is TRBV28; 8 bases are shared with TRBD1. Germline CDR1 is MDHEN and CDR2 is SYDVKM. The trim removed 5 bases at V and 5 bases at J, leaving 9 bases unmatched. This CDR3 contains 15 residues. CDR3 protein: CASSRRTGLLDTQYF. CDR3 nucleotide sequence: TGTGCCAGCAGTCGAAGGACAGGGCTCCTAGATACGCAGTATTTT.

This rearrangement joins TRBV4-1 to TRBJ1-1, with D uncertain. Germline CDR1 and CDR2: MGHRA and YSYEKL. This CDR3 is 17 amino acids long. V shed 4 bases and J shed 5 bases, with 23 bases lying between them. The CDR3 DNA reads as TGCGCCAGCAGCCCACCCCCGAAGGAGGGCATTTGGACTGAAGCTTTCTTT. Its protein is CASSPPPKEGIWTEAFF.

This chain links TRBV5-8 with TRBJ2-3; 8 bases are a match to TRBD2. The CDR3 sequence is 15 residues long. Germline V lookup: CDR1 SGHTS, CDR2 YDEGEE. After removal of 5 bases from V and 8 bases from J, the junction contained 13 bases not matched to a gene. CDR3 bases: TGTGCCAGCAGGATAAGCGGGGGCGGCGGGACTACGCAGTATTTT. It translates to CASRISGGGGTTQYF.

This clone has only one observation. V and J are TRBV19 and TRBJ1-4, with D maybe TRBD1 (5 bases). The germline V and J ends were trimmed by 3 bases and 7 bases, with 6 bases remaining between them. CDR1 LNHDA and CDR2 SQIVND come from the germline V gene (reference sequence). The CDR3 has 12 residues. The CDR3 DNA is TGTGCCAGTAGTATGGGGGGTGAAAAACTGTTTTTT. It codes for CASSMGGEKLFF.

The V call is TRBV7-9, the J call TRBJ1-6, with D possibly being TRBD1 (5 bases). Germline V gene lookup returns CDR1 SEHNR and CDR2 FQNEAQ (reference sequence). Trimming took 5 bases from V and 3 from J, leaving 14 bases between them. The CDR3 has 16 residues. The CDR3 is CASSQDRQLYNSPLHF. The CDR3 DNA reads TGTGCCAGCAGCCAAGACAGACAGCTCTATAATTCACCCCTCCACTTT.

This sequence joins TRBV24-1 and TRBJ2-3; tentative D call: TRBD1 (6 bases). The length of the CDR3 is 13 residues. Germline V CDR1 and CDR2: KGHDR, SFDVKD. V dropped 9 bases and J dropped 5 bases, with 14 bases sitting between them. The CDR3 here is CATSADRRDTQYF. The CDR3 nucleotides read TGTGCCACCTCCGCCGACAGGAGAGATACGCAGTATTTT.

This clone was counted between two and nine times. The CDR3 bases are TGCAGCGTTGAGCGGGGGGTCACAGATACGCAGTATTTT. It specifies CSVERGVTDTQYF. The chain uses TRBV29-1 and TRBJ2-3; 8 bases map to TRBD2. The CDR3 is made up of 13 amino acids. The germline V gene encodes CDR1 SQVTM and CDR2 ANQGSEA. V was pared by 3 bases and J by 2 bases, with 1 base of the junction left unmatched.

This chain joins TRBV5-6 and TRBJ2-2; no clear D gene. The V end was cut by 4 bases, the J end by 1 base, with 11 bases between. CDR1 is SGHDT and CDR2 is YYEEEE in the germline V gene. There are 15 residues in the CDR3. CDR3 sequence (DNA): TGTGCCAGCAGCCCCCCGGCGGTGAACACCGGGGAGCTGTTTTTT. Translated, it gives CASSPPAVNTGELFF.

The chain employs TRBV5-6 and TRBJ1-1; D call uncertain. This CDR3 is 14 amino acids long. Germline CDR1 is SGHDT and CDR2 is YYEEEE. Trimming cost V 0 bases and J 2 bases, with 8 bases left between them. CDR3 amino acids: CASSLVRANTEAFF. The CDR3 DNA reads as TGTGCCAGCAGCTTGGTGAGGGCTAACACTGAAGCTTTCTTT.

This clone was counted only a few times. The V gene is TRBV18, the J gene TRBJ1-5; 7 bases align to TRBD1. The CDR3 totals 15 residues. Germline-derived CDR1 and CDR2 are KGHSH and LQKENI. J lost 0 bases, V lost 6 bases, and 5 bases had no gene match. The CDR3: CASSRDRDSNQPQHF. DNA of the CDR3: TGTGCCAGCTCTCGTGACAGGGATAGCAATCAGCCCCAGCATTTT.